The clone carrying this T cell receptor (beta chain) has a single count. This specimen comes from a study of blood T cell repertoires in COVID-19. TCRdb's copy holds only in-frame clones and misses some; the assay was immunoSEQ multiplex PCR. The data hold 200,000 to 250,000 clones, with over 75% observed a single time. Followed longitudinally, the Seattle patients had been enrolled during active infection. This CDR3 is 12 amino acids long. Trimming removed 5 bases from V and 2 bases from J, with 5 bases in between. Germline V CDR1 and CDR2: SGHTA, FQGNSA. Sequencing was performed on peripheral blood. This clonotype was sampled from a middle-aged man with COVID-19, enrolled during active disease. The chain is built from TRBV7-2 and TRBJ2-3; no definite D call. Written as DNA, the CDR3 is TGTGCCAGCAGCCTTTACACAGATACGCAGTATTTT. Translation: CASSLYTDTQYF.